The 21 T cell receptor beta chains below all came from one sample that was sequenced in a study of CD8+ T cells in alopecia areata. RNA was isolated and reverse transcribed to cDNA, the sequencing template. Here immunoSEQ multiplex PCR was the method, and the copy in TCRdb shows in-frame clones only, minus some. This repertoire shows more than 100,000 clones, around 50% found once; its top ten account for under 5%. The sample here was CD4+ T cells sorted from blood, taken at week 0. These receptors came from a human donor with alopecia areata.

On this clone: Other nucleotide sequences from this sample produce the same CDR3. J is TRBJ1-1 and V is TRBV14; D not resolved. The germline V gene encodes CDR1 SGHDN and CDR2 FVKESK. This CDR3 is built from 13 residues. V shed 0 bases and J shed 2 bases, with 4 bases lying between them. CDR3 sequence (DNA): TGTGCCAGCAGCCAAGATCAAAACACTGAAGCTTTCTTT. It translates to CASSQDQNTEAFF.

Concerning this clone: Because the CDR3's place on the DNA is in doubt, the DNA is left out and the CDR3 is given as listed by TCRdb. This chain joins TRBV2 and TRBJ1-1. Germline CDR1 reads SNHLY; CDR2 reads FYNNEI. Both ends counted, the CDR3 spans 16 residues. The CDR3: CASRRSGILALDGAFF.

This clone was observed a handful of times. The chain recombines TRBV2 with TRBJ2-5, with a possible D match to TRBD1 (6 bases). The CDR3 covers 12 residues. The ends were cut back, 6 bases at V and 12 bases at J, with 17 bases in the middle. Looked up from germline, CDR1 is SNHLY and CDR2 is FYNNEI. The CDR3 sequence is CASSTPGHHEYF. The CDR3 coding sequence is TGTGCCAGCAGCACTCCGGGACACCACGAGTACTTC.

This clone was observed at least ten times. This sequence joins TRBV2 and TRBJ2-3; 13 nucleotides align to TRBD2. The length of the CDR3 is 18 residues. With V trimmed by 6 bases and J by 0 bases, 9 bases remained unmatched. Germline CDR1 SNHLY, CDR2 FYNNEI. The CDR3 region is CASRSGTSGTSSTDTQYF. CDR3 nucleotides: TGTGCCAGCAGATCCGGGACTAGCGGGACCTCTAGCACAGATACGCAGTATTTT.

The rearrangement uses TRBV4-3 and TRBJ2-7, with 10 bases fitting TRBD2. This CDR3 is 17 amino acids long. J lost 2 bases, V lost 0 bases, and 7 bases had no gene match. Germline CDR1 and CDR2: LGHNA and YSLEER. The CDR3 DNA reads TGCGCCAGCAGCCAAGATAGAACTAGCGGGACACCCTACGAGCAGTACTTC. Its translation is CASSQDRTSGTPYEQYF.

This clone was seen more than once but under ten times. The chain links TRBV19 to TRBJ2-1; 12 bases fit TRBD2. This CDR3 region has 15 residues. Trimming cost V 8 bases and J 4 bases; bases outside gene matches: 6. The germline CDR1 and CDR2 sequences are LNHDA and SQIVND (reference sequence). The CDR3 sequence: CASGKGTSGYNEQFF. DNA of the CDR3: TGTGCCAGTGGGAAGGGGACTAGCGGGTACAATGAGCAGTTCTTC. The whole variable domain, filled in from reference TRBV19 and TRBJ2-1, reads DGGITQSPKYLFRKEGQNVTLSCEQNLNHDAMYWYRQDPGQGLRLIYYSQIVNDFQKGDIAEGYSVSREKKESFPLTVTSAQKNPTAFYLCASGKGTSGYNEQFFGPGTRLTVL.

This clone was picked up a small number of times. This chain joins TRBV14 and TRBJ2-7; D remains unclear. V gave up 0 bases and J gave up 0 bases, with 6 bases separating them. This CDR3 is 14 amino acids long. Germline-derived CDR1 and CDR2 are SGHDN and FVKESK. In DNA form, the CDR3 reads TGTGCCAGCAGCCAAGATCTATTCTCCTACGAGCAGTACTTC. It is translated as CASSQDLFSYEQYF.

CDR3 nucleotide sequence: TGTGCCAGCAACGTCGCGGGGAGCTACGAGCAGTACTTC. Translating it yields CASNVAGSYEQYF. This chain joins TRBV7-9 and TRBJ2-7; D is perhaps TRBD2 (6 bases). This CDR3 comprises 13 residues. Germline CDR1 and CDR2: SEHNR and FQNEAQ (reference sequence). V was trimmed by 7 bases and J by 3 bases, leaving 13 bases between them.

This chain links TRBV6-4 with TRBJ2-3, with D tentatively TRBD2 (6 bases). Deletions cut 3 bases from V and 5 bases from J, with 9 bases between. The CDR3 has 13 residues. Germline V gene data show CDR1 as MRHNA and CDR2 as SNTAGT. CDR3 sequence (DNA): TGTGCCAGCAGTGATTCAGCGGGAGATACGCAGTATTTT. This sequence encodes CASSDSAGDTQYF.

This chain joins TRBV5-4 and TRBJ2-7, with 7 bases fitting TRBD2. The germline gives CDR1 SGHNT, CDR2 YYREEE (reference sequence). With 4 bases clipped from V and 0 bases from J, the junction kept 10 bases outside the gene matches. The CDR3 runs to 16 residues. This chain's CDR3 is CASSREAGLSSYEQYF. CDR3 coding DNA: TGTGCCAGCAGCCGAGAAGCGGGACTAAGCTCCTACGAGCAGTACTTC.

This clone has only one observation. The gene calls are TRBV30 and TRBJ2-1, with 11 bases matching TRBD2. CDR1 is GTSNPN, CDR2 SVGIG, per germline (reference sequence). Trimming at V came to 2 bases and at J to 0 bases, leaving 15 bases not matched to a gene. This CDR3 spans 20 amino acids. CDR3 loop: CAWSPLRWTSGSSSYNEQFF. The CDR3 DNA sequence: TGTGCCTGGAGTCCGCTTCGATGGACTAGCGGGTCGAGCTCCTACAATGAGCAGTTCTTC.

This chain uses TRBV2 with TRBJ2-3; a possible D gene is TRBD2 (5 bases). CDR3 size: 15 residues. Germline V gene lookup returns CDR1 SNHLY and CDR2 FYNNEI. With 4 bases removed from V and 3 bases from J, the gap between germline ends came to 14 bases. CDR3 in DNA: TGTGCCAGCAGTGGAAGCCCCGAGGGAACAGATACGCAGTATTTT. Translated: CASSGSPEGTDTQYF.

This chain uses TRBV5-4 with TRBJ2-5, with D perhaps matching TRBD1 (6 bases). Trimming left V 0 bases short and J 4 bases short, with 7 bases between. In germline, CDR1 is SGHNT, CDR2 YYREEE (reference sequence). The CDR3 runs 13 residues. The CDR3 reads CASSLGGGETQYF. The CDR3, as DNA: TGTGCCAGCAGCTTGGGAGGGGGAGAGACCCAGTACTTC.

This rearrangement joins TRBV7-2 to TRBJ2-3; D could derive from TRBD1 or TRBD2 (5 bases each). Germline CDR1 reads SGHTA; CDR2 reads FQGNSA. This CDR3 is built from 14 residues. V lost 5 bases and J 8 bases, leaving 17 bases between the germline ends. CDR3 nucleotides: TGTGCCAGCAGCCCAGGGACGAGGGTGGGTACGCAGTATTTT. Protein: CASSPGTRVGTQYF.

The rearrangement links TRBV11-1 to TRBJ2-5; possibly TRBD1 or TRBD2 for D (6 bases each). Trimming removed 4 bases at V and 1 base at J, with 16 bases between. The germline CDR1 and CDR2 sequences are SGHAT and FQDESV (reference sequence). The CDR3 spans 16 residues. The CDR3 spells CASSSRLGGPQETQYF. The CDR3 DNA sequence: TGTGCCAGCAGCTCGCGACTAGGGGGGCCCCAAGAGACCCAGTACTTC.

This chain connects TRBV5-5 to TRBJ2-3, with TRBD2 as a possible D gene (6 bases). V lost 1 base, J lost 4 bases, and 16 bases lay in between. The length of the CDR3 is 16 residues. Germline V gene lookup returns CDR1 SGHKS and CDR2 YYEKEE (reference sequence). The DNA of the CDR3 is TGTGCCAGCAGCTTGCGTACGGGAGCCGAGGCAGATACGCAGTATTTT. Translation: CASSLRTGAEADTQYF.

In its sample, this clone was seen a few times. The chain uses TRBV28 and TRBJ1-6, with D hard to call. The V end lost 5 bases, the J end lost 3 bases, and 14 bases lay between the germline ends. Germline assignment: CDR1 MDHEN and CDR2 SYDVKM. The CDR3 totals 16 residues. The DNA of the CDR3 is TGTGCCAGCAGTGAACCGAGGGCGAACTATAATTCACCCCTCCACTTT. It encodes CASSEPRANYNSPLHF.

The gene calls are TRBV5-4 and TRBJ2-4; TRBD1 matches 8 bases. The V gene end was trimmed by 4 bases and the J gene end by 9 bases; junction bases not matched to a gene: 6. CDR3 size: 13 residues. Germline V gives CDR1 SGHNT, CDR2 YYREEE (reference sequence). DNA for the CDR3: TGTGCCAGCAGCGCAGGACAGGGCGGCATTCAGTACTTC. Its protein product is CASSAGQGGIQYF.

CDR3: CASNRVDTEAFF. The CDR3 coding sequence is TGTGCCAGCAACAGGGTAGACACTGAAGCTTTCTTT. The chain carries TRBV2 and TRBJ1-1, with D tentatively TRBD1 (6 bases). CDR3 length: 12 amino acids. Germline lookup yields CDR1 SNHLY and CDR2 FYNNEI. With 7 bases removed from V and 3 bases from J, the gap between germline ends came to 9 bases.

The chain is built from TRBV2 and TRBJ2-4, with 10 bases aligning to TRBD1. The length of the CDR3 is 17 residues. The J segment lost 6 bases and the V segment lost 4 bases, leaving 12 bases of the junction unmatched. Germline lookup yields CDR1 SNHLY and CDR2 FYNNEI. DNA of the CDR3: TGTGCCAGCAGTGTTGGACAGGGGGAGTTTGGGGTAAACATTCAGTACTTC. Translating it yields CASSVGQGEFGVNIQYF.

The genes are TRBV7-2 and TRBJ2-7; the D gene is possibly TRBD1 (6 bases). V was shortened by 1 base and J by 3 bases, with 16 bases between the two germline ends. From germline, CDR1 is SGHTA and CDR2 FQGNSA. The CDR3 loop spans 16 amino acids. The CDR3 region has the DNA TGTGCCAGCAGCTTAGGGTGGGGGCGAATTGGCTACGAGCAGTACTTC. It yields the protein CASSLGWGRIGYEQYF.